This T cell receptor beta chain was recorded in a study of TIL therapy for anti-PD-1-resistant metastatic lung cancer. Turning to the study itself: Median patient age was almost 55, ranging roughly 38-85 years. Tumors carried a median roughly 1.6 non-synonymous mutations per megabase.

The immunoSEQ assay was v3. TCRdb keeps only in-frame clones here, not all; method: immunoSEQ multiplex PCR. The top ten hold 5.6% of the sample, which has about 50,000 clones, less than 75% seen once. The germline V gene has CDR1 SGHRS and CDR2 YFSETQ. Unmatched junction bases numbered 10, after V lost 4 bases and J lost 4 bases. The CDR3 contains 15 residues. Time point specified: pre-treatment sample, taken before nivolumab and TIL therapy. Tumor tissue came from excised metastases, mostly pleural nodules or supraclavicular lymph nodes. Patients were adults with stage 4 NSCLC. This specimen consisted of tumor tissue, obtained at baseline. This chain links TRBV5-1 with TRBJ2-7, with 8 positions matching TRBD2. The receptor was derived from a person between 30 and 79 years old with non-small cell lung cancer. The CDR3 loop reads CASSPGTSDIYEQYF. CDR3 bases: TGCGCCAGCAGCCCCGGGACTAGTGACATTTACGAGCAGTACTTC.